A selection of T cell receptor beta chains follows, all from one sample in a study of shared clonotypes between healthy human individuals. The protocol was immunoSEQ multiplex PCR, while the TCRdb copy is restricted to in-frame clones and leaves out a portion. The sample includes approximately 2.3 million clones, approximately 93% seen only once; the top ten take around 0.4%. Sequences were obtained from naive CD4+ T cells from PBMCs. The source of these receptors is a man in his late teens or twenties in good health. Some clones in this sample may be carry-over from other donors' samples. CDR3s include the opening cysteine and the closing phenylalanine or tryptophan.

v_gene	j_gene	CDR3aa
TRBV6-5	TRBJ2-7	CASSTKTGGNYEQYF
TRBV2	TRBJ2-3	CASREQGGTDTQYF
TRBV5-1	TRBJ2-5	CASSFASSGEETQYF
TRBV7-9	TRBJ2-5	CASSGNGETQYF
TRBV9	TRBJ2-3	CASSVAGGPHTQYF
TRBV7-8	TRBJ2-3	CASSLFPQTTDTQYF
TRBV6-5	TRBJ1-5	CASAPGGQPQHF
TRBV13	TRBJ2-7	CASSRTGPYEQYF
TRBV5-1	TRBJ2-4	CASSLGGDSKNIQYF
TRBV7-2	TRBJ2-1	CASSLGREPYNEQFF
TRBV27	TRBJ2-2	CASSLTRVGGELFF
TRBV7-2	TRBJ1-1	CASRLTRGLGTEAFF
TRBV19	TRBJ2-1	CASKVPAGSNEQFF
TRBV5-1	TRBJ1-4	CASSSGGPNEKLFF
TRBV6-5	TRBJ2-3	CASSTGTVDTDTQYF
TRBV9	TRBJ2-2	CASSVSGEGAGELFF
TRBV7-9	TRBJ2-7	CASSPGRPEQYF
TRBV5-6	TRBJ2-5	CASSPRGGGPQYF
TRBV30	TRBJ1-6	CAWSVIVISPLHF
TRBV4-1	TRBJ1-6	CASSLTEWTGISPLHF
TRBV7-2	TRBJ2-4	CASSQTSGSGDKNIQYF
TRBV7-3	TRBJ2-1	CASSSGLAGDGEQFF
TRBV5-1	TRBJ2-2	CASSQETLRELFF
TRBV9	TRBJ2-2	CASGAGGPYTGELFF
TRBV7-3	TRBJ2-7	CASSFGRAYEQYF
TRBV30	TRBJ1-1	CAWRGASEAFF
TRBV11-1	TRBJ2-5	CASSLDRGYQETQYF
TRBV7-2	TRBJ2-5	CASSLGTSGASQYF
TRBV7-9	TRBJ2-3	CASSLDLPDTQYF
TRBV28	TRBJ2-7	CASSLAGTGLEQYF
TRBV11-2	TRBJ2-3	CASSTHRGPLESTDTQYF
TRBV13	TRBJ1-1	CASSLGLNTEAFF
TRBV18	TRBJ2-2	CASSPRMLGGAGAGELFF
TRBV10-3	TRBJ1-1	CATQGHPNTEAFF
TRBV5-4	TRBJ1-4	CASSLEPGRANEKLFF
TRBV10-1	TRBJ2-4	CASTKWCKYF
TRBV12-5	TRBJ2-1	CASGPGQGTSYNEQFF
TRBV5-6	TRBJ1-2	CASSLQGASYGYTF
TRBV5-1	TRBJ2-3	CASSKRTSESTDTQYF
TRBV28	TRBJ2-7	CASSPGTSVPEQYF
TRBV19	TRBJ1-2	CASSMVGSPGGYGYTF
TRBV27	TRBJ2-6	CASSFSTSGANVLTF